This T cell receptor (beta chain) was captured in a study of T and B cells in COVID-19 patients. Looking at the study overall: Peripheral blood came from COVID-19 patients with active infection or after recovery. At median age about 37 years, recovered patients were younger than active-infection patients at about 70.

By frequency in the sample, this clonotype is medium-sized. What it recognizes is unknown. Study-level results: Of 2,331 TCR clusters found only in the recovered cohort, fewer than 35 had low generation probability. No sequencing was yet done of CD4+, regulatory or CD8+ subsets, or of SARS-CoV-2-responsive or tetramer+ sorted cells.

BIOMED2 TRB-A/B primer pools were used in multiplex TRB PCR. MiXCR, applied by TCRdb to the multiplex PCR reads, yields one record per CDR3 protein. This sample has fewer than 2,500 distinct CDR3 sequences, with approximately 27% found just once. The germline V gene encodes CDR1 SQVTM and CDR2 ANQGSEA. Unmatched junction bases numbered 16, after V lost 7 bases and J lost 5 bases. This CDR3 spans 15 amino acids. From blood, roughly 220-550 ng of genomic DNA served as TRB template. Sequenced material: blood. The chain links TRBV29-1 to TRBJ1-1; 7 bases match TRBD1. The sequence was collected from a human donor with active COVID-19. CDR3 sequence (DNA): TGCAGCGCTATCGAGGTACAGGGGCCGGGGACTGAAGCTTTCTTT. Its translation is CSAIEVQGPGTEAFF.